A single TCR beta chain is shown here with its context. As yet, its antigen is unknown. The PCR was carried out with 60 Vbeta primers and 13 Jbeta primers. Repertoires were generated with immunoSEQ multiplex PCR, while TCRdb's copy carries only in-frame clones and drops some. The profile shows roughly 150,000 clones, about 85% of them singletons. Germline V gene lookup returns CDR1 SGHRS and CDR2 YFSETQ. The V gene end was trimmed by 3 bases and the J gene end by 8 bases; junction bases not matched to a gene: 5. The CDR3 extends over 13 amino acids. This specimen comes from a study of cytomegalovirus exposure and HLA in healthy donors. Study findings and constraints: By a later analysis, the bulk of CMV-associated TCR beta chains appeared HLA-restricted. Excluded were some V segments that proved indistinguishable, including TRBV6-2 and TRBV6-3. Later genetic work tied a missense DCLRE1C variant to beta-chain V and J trimming. A highly shared variant cluster was judged a likely technical artifact.

The genes are TRBV5-1 and TRBJ1-2; 9 nucleotides line up with TRBD1. The sequencing sample was made of PBMCs. This TCR derives from a boy between 2 and 10 years old in good health and CMV-seronegative. CDR3 sequence: CASSSTGGEGYTF. In nucleotides, the CDR3 is TGCGCCAGCAGCTCCACAGGGGGCGAGGGCTACACCTTC. Filled out from reference TRBV5-1 and TRBJ1-2, the complete variable domain reads KAGVTQTPRYLIKTRGQQVTLSCSPISGHRSVSWYQQTPGQGLQFLFEYFSETQRNKGNFPGRFSGRQFSNSRSEMNVSTLELGDSALYLCASSSTGGEGYTFGSGTRLTVV.